The sequence of this T cell receptor beta chain was determined in a study of CD8 T cells in Susac syndrome. Study conclusions and caveats: The CD4+ T cell repertoires in Susac syndrome were not clonally expanded.

A note on this clonotype: Its antigen remains unidentified.

This CDR3 comprises 13 residues. The germline CDR1 and CDR2 sequences are SQVTM and ANQGSEA. Losses at the gene ends were 6 bases for V and 7 bases for J; bases not matched to a gene: 5. Reverse transcription of 0.5 to 1 ug RNA was carried out with random hexamers. Across 54 Vbeta and 13 Jbeta, TCR beta CDR3 was amplified with immunoSEQ multiplex PCR. Each CDR3 protein gets one entry after TCRdb re-called the immunoSEQ multiplex PCR reads with MiXCR. The profile shows under 250,000 distinct CDR3 sequences, around 93% of them singletons. The TCR originated in a human donor with Susac syndrome. V gene TRBV29-1 combines with J gene TRBJ1-6, with 8 bases that match TRBD1. Sequenced input: CD4+ T cells from PBMCs. DNA for the CDR3: TGCAGCGTCAAGACAGGGGAAAATTCACCCCTCCACTTT. It encodes CSVKTGENSPLHF.